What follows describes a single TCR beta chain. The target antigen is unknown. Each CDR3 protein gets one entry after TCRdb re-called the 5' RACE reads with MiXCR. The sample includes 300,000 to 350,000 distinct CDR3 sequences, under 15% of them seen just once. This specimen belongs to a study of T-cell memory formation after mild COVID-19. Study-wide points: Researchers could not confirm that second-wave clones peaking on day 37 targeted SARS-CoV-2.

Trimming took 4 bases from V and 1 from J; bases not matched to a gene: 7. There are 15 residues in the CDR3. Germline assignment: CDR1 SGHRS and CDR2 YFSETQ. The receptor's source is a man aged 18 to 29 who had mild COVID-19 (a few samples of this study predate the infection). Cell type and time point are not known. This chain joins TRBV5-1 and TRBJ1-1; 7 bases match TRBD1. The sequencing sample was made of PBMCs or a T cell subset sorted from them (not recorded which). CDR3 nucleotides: TGCGCCAGCAGCCCGTCGGGGACAGCGAACACTGAAGCTTTCTTT. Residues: CASSPSGTANTEAFF. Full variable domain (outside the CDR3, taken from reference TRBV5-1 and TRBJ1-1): KAGVTQTPRYLIKTRGQQVTLSCSPISGHRSVSWYQQTPGQGLQFLFEYFSETQRNKGNFPGRFSGRQFSNSRSEMNVSTLELGDSALYLCASSPSGTANTEAFFGQGTRLTVV.